Presented here are 14 T cell receptor beta chains from one specimen sequenced in a study of shared clonotypes between healthy human individuals. The data were produced by immunoSEQ multiplex PCR, yet TCRdb's version contains in-frame clones alone and is incomplete. The profile shows about 660,000 clones, 74% of them singletons. Sequenced input: memory CD4+ T cells sorted from blood. Subset of the sample: CD45RA-negative fraction. The receptors were sampled from a woman in her 30s in good health.

This clone was picked up one time. V and J are TRBV30 and TRBJ1-1; no reliable D call. Germline V gene lookup returns CDR1 GTSNPN and CDR2 SVGIG (reference sequence). The CDR3 contains 12 residues. V lost 0 bases and J lost 10, with 12 bases in between. The CDR3 DNA follows: TGTGCCTGGAGTGTAGGTAGGGTGGCAGCTTTCTTT. This translates into CAWSVGRVAAFF.

This chain uses TRBV15 with TRBJ2-5; D is ambiguous. V was pared by 4 bases and J by 2 bases, with 8 bases between. The CDR3 has 13 residues. Looked up from germline, CDR1 is LNHNV and CDR2 is YYDKDF (reference sequence). The CDR3 sequence: CATSNSKQETQYF. CDR3 DNA: TGTGCCACCAGCAATTCGAAACAAGAGACCCAGTACTTC.

The chain employs TRBV18 and TRBJ1-1; D unclear. The CDR3 loop spans 15 amino acids. Germline V gene lookup returns CDR1 KGHSH and CDR2 LQKENI. V lost 0 bases and J 5 bases, leaving 13 bases between the germline ends. The CDR3 region is CASSPPEGYVTEAFF. The CDR3 DNA reads TGTGCCAGCTCACCACCGGAAGGGTACGTAACTGAAGCTTTCTTT.

With respect to this clone: The sample has other DNA sequences that encode this CDR3 too. The chain's CDR3 is CASSLTGGGNQPQHF. The CDR3 region has the DNA TGTGCCAGCAGCCTTACAGGGGGCGGCAATCAGCCCCAGCATTTT. The chain recombines TRBV7-2 with TRBJ1-5, with 9 bases matching TRBD1. The CDR3 is 15 amino acids. CDR1 and CDR2 (germline): SGHTA, FQGNSA. V was clipped by 5 bases and J by 2 bases; unmatched bases: 4.

This clone was counted ten times or more. This chain joins TRBV5-4 and TRBJ2-7; D may match TRBD1 or TRBD2 (5 bases each). This CDR3 has 15 amino acids. The V gene's germline CDR1 is SGHNT and CDR2 YYREEE (reference sequence). V was pared by 4 bases and J by 0 bases, with 14 bases between. The DNA for the CDR3 is TGTGCCAGCAGCCGGGACGGCGATAGCTCCTACGAGCAGTACTTC. It codes for CASSRDGDSSYEQYF.

The gene calls are TRBV28 and TRBJ2-3, with D unresolved. The CDR3 spans 14 residues. From germline, CDR1 is MDHEN and CDR2 SYDVKM. With 2 bases removed from V and 4 bases from J, the gap between germline ends came to 10 bases. CDR3 protein: CASSLNIRADTQYF. For the CDR3, the DNA is TGTGCCAGCAGTTTAAACATCCGCGCAGATACGCAGTATTTT. Variable domain in full (rest from reference TRBV28 and TRBJ2-3): DVKVTQSSRYLVKRTGEKVFLECVQDMDHENMFWYRQDPGLGLRLIYFSYDVKMKEKGDIPEGYSVSREKKERFSLILESASTNQTSMYLCASSLNIRADTQYFGPGTRLTVL.

The chain joins TRBV5-1 to TRBJ2-7; D may be TRBD2 (5 bases). This CDR3 is 15 amino acids long. Germline assignment: CDR1 SGHRS and CDR2 YFSETQ. Trimming removed 0 bases at V and 2 bases at J, with 12 bases between. As DNA, the CDR3 is TGCGCCAGCAGCTTGGGAGGGAATAGCCCCTACGAGCAGTACTTC. Translating gives CASSLGGNSPYEQYF. Variable domain in full (rest from reference TRBV5-1 and TRBJ2-7): KAGVTQTPRYLIKTRGQQVTLSCSPISGHRSVSWYQQTPGQGLQFLFEYFSETQRNKGNFPGRFSGRQFSNSRSEMNVSTLELGDSALYLCASSLGGNSPYEQYFGPGTRLTVT.

The rearrangement links TRBV7-8 to TRBJ2-3; 12 nucleotides align to TRBD2. The junction had 4 bases not matched to a gene; V was cut back by 6 bases and J by 3 bases. The CDR3 totals 15 residues. Germline CDR1 reads SGHVS; CDR2 reads FQNEAQ. CDR3 amino acids: CASSLAGGETDTQYF. CDR3 DNA: TGTGCCAGCAGTCTAGCGGGAGGGGAAACAGATACGCAGTATTTT.

As to this clone: The junction departs from germline at one end; a sequencing error may be responsible. The V gene is TRBV6-1, the J gene TRBJ2-7, with a weak D call TRBD1 (6 bases). The CDR3 length is 12 residues. CDR1 and CDR2 from the germline V gene are MNHNS and SASEGT. The CDR3 is CASSHNGQSEGF. The CDR3, as DNA: TGTGCCAGCAGTCATAATGGACAGAGCGAGGGCTTC.

This chain links TRBV7-9 with TRBJ2-3; D remains unclear. Germline V CDR1 and CDR2: SEHNR, FQNEAQ (reference sequence). The CDR3 loop spans 13 amino acids. V lost 2 bases and J lost 4, with 7 bases in between. CDR3 sequence: CASSLTAADTQYF. DNA of the CDR3: TGTGCCAGCAGCTTAACAGCTGCAGATACGCAGTATTTT.

The chain joins TRBV9 to TRBJ2-5; perhaps TRBD1 as D (5 bases). The assigned J gene may be wrong: the sequence end matches TRBJ2-7 better. This CDR3 contains 14 residues. Germline CDR1 and CDR2: SGDLS and YYNGEE. CDR3 coding DNA: TGTGCCAGCAGCCCCCGACAGAGCTCCTACGAGCAGTACTTC. The encoded protein is CASSPRQSSYEQYF.

The chain links TRBV19 to TRBJ2-7; 8 nucleotides line up with TRBD2. Germline CDR1 reads LNHDA; CDR2 reads SQIVND (reference sequence). V was clipped by 3 bases and J by 3 bases; unmatched bases: 7. This CDR3 contains 15 residues. The CDR3 reads CASSIKPSGLYEQYF. CDR3 nucleotide sequence: TGTGCCAGTAGTATTAAGCCTAGCGGGCTCTACGAGCAGTACTTC.

The chain joins TRBV5-4 to TRBJ2-7; possible D gene TRBD1, 6 bases. Germline V lookup: CDR1 SGHNT, CDR2 YYREEE (reference sequence). V was pared by 1 base and J by 5 bases, with 28 bases between. This CDR3 region has 19 residues. CDR3 coding DNA: TGTGCCAGCAGCTTGCAGCGCCACTCGACAGGTTTGGATCCCAACGAGCAGTACTTC. Protein: CASSLQRHSTGLDPNEQYF.

The count of this clone is one. The gene calls are TRBV2 and TRBJ2-5, with 7 bases lining up with TRBD1. The CDR3 has 13 residues. Trimming cost V 8 bases and J 2 bases; bases outside gene matches: 5. Germline V gene lookup returns CDR1 SNHLY and CDR2 FYNNEI. The CDR3 spells CASSPGQQETQYF. The CDR3, as DNA: TGTGCCAGCTCGCCGGGACAGCAAGAGACCCAGTACTTC.